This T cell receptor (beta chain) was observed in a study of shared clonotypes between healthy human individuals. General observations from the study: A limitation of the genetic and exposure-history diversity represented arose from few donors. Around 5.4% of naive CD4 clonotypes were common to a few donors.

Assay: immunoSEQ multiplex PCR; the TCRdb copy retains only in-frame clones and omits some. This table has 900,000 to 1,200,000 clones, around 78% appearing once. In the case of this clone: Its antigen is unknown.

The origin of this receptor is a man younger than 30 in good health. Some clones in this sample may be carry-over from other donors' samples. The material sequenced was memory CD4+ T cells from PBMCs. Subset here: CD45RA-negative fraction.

DNA of the CDR3: TGCAGCGTCTTGGACGCTGGGACCTCAATAGCTAACTATGGCTACACCTTC. Its protein is CSVLDAGTSIANYGYTF. V is TRBV29-1 and J is TRBJ1-2; D might be TRBD1 (5 bases). The CDR3 contains 17 residues. V was clipped by 6 bases and J by 0 bases, with 23 bases between them. The germline V gene encodes CDR1 SQVTM and CDR2 ANQGSEA.